One and the same sample provided the 10 T cell receptor beta chains below, sequenced in a study of blood T cell repertoires in COVID-19. Using immunoSEQ multiplex PCR, the repertoire was profiled, and TCRdb retains in-frame clones only, with some absent. The sample lists about 130,000 clones, 84% occurring once. The source material was peripheral blood. Receptors originate from a human donor in a cohort sampled during active COVID-19.

This rearrangement joins TRBV2 to TRBJ2-6; TRBD1 is a possible D gene (5 bases). Trimming pared 1 base from V and 2 bases from J, leaving 12 bases between. The CDR3 extends over 17 amino acids. Germline V gene sequence: CDR1 SNHLY, CDR2 FYNNEI. CDR3 sequence: CASSEVPAGTGANVLTF. CDR3 bases: TGTGCCAGCAGTGAAGTTCCGGCAGGGACTGGGGCCAACGTCCTGACTTTC.

The chain combines TRBV19 with TRBJ2-5; 14 nucleotides line up with TRBD2. The ends lost 4 bases at V and 7 bases at J; junction bases unmatched: 11. This CDR3 region has 17 residues. Germline CDR1 reads LNHDA; CDR2 reads SQIVND (reference sequence). The CDR3 spells CASSTQRLAGGHVTQYF. CDR3 nucleotides: TGTGCCAGTAGTACACAACGACTAGCGGGGGGGCATGTGACCCAGTACTTC.

The chain recombines TRBV5-4 with TRBJ2-1, with 11 bases aligning to TRBD2. Germline V gene sequence: CDR1 SGHNT, CDR2 YYREEE (reference sequence). This CDR3 is built from 15 residues. The V gene end was trimmed by 3 bases and the J gene end by 2 bases; junction bases not matched to a gene: 1. The CDR3 DNA follows: TGTGCCAGCAGCTCGACTAGCGGGGCCTACAATGAGCAGTTCTTC. Protein product: CASSSTSGAYNEQFF.

The chain employs TRBV5-4 and TRBJ2-3, with 7 bases that match TRBD1. Trimming removed 5 bases from V and 0 bases from J; junction bases left unmatched: 18. CDR3 length: 19 amino acids. Looked up from germline, CDR1 is SGHNT and CDR2 is YYREEE (reference sequence). The CDR3 region has the DNA TGTGCCAGCAGTCCGACTCCTACCCGACAGGGAAGGAGCACAGATACGCAGTATTTT. This encodes CASSPTPTRQGRSTDTQYF.

The sample holds a few counts of this clone. V is TRBV3-1 (or the pseudogene TRBV3-2) and J is TRBJ1-6, with TRBD1 identical over 7 bases. V gave up 6 bases and J gave up 5 bases; unmatched junction bases: 7. The CDR3 has 15 residues. Germline V gene data show CDR1 as LGHDT and CDR2 as YNNKEL (reference sequence). CDR3 bases: TGTGCCAGCAGAACCGGGACAGCTGATAATTCACCCCTCCACTTT. Its translation: CASRTGTADNSPLHF.

This clone has a single count. The genes are TRBV5-1 and TRBJ2-3, with TRBD2 identical over 14 bases. This CDR3 region has 15 residues. V shed 4 bases and J 5 bases; nucleotides not matched to a gene: 3. CDR1 and CDR2 from the germline V gene are SGHRS and YFSETQ. Here the CDR3 DNA reads TGCGCCAGCAGCCCCGGACTAGCGGGGGGAGATACGCAGTATTTT. It codes for CASSPGLAGGDTQYF.

This clone was counted a single time. The V call is TRBV6-6, the J call TRBJ2-7; D not resolved. The V end lost 4 bases, the J end lost 2 bases, and 3 bases lay between the germline ends. This CDR3 is built from 11 residues. CDR1 MNHNY and CDR2 SVGAGI come from the germline V gene (reference sequence). This chain's CDR3 is CASSLTYEQYF. CDR3 DNA: TGTGCCAGCAGTTTAACCTACGAGCAGTACTTC.

In DNA, the CDR3 is TGTGCCTGTGGACAGGGGGCCACTAGCACAGATACGCAGTATTTT. Its translation is CACGQGATSTDTQYF. The V gene is TRBV30, the J gene TRBJ2-3; 11 bases line up with TRBD1. Looked up from germline, CDR1 is GTSNPN and CDR2 is SVGIG (reference sequence). CDR3 length: 15 amino acids. V was clipped by 6 bases and J by 0 bases; unmatched bases: 5.

The gene calls are TRBV6-5 and TRBJ2-7, with 9 bases fitting TRBD1. CDR3 length: 13 amino acids. The V gene's germline CDR1 is MNHEY and CDR2 SVGAGI. The V segment lost 7 bases and the J segment 2 bases; nucleotides outside the gene matches: 3. The chain's CDR3 is CASTHRGPYEQYF. The CDR3 nucleotides are TGTGCCAGCACTCACAGGGGGCCCTACGAGCAGTACTTC.

The gene calls are TRBV11-3 and TRBJ2-2, with a tentative D call TRBD1 (6 bases). CDR1 and CDR2 from the germline V gene are SGHNT and YENEEA. The CDR3 sequence is 18 residues long. Trimming took off 3 bases at V and 3 bases at J, with 20 bases between the two ends. CDR3 loop: CASSFPPPRDTYTGELFF. As DNA, the CDR3 is TGTGCCAGCAGCTTTCCCCCCCCGAGGGACACCTACACCGGGGAGCTGTTTTTT. Looking up the rest from reference TRBV11-3 and TRBJ2-2 gives the full variable domain: EAGVVQSPRYKIIEKKQPVAFWCNPISGHNTLYWYLQNLGQGPELLIRYENEEAVDDSQLPKDRFSAERLKGVDSTLKIQPAELGDSAVYLCASSFPPPRDTYTGELFFGEGSRLTVL.